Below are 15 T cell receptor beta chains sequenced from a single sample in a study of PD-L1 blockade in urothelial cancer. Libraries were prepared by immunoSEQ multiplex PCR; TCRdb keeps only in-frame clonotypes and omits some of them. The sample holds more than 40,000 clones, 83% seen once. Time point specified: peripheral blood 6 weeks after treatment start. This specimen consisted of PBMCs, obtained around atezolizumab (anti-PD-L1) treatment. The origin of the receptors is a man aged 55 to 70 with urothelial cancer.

The CDR3: CASRDLLGPRGGELFF. CDR3 nucleotide sequence: TGTGCCAGCAGGGATCTTCTAGGCCCTAGGGGCGGGGAGCTGTTTTTT. V is TRBV7-6 and J is TRBJ2-2; possible D gene TRBD1, 5 bases. The CDR3 runs 16 residues. The germline gives CDR1 SGHVS, CDR2 FNYEAQ. V was pared by 6 bases and J by 7 bases, with 21 bases between.

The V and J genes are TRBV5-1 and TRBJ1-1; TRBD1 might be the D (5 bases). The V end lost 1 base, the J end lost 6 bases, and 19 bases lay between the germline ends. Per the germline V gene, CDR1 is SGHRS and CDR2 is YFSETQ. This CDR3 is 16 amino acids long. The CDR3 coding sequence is TGCGCCAGCAGCTTGTCGCTTGGGACCACGGGAGCTGAAGCTTTCTTT. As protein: CASSLSLGTTGAEAFF.

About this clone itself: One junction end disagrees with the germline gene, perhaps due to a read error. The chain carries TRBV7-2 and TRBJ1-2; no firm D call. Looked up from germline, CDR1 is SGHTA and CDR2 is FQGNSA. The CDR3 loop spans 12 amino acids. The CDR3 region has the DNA TGTGCCAGCAACTTAGGACTCTATGGCTACACCTTC. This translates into CASNLGLYGYTF.

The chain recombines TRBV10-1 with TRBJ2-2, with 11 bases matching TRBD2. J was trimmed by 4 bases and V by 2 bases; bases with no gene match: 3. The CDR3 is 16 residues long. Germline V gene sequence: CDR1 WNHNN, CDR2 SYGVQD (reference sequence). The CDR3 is CASSEASGGPTGELFF. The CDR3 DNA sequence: TGCGCCAGCAGTGAGGCTAGCGGGGGGCCCACCGGGGAGCTGTTTTTT.

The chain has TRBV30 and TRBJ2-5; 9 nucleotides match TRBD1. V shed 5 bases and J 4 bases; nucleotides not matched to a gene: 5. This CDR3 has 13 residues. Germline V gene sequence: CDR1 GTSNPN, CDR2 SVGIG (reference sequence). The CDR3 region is CAWGQGRRETQYF. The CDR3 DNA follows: TGTGCCTGGGGACAGGGGAGACGAGAGACCCAGTACTTC.

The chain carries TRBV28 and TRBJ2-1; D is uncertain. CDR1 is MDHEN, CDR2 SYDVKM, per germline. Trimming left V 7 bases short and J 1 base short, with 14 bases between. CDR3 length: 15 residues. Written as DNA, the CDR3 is TGTGCCAGCACCCTCAGGCGTCCTTCCTACAATGAGCAGTTCTTC. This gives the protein CASTLRRPSYNEQFF.

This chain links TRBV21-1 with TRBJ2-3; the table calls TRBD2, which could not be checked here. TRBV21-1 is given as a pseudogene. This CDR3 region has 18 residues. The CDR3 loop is CASSIVGLPPFGTDTQYF. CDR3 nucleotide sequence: TGTGCCAGCAGCATAGTGGGACTCCCGCCTTTCGGCACAGATACGCAGTATTTT.

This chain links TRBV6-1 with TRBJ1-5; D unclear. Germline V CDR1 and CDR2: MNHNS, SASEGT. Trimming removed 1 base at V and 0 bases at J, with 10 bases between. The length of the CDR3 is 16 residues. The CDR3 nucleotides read TGTGCCAGCAGTGAAGTTCAGTCTTATAGCAATCAGCCCCAGCATTTT. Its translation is CASSEVQSYSNQPQHF.

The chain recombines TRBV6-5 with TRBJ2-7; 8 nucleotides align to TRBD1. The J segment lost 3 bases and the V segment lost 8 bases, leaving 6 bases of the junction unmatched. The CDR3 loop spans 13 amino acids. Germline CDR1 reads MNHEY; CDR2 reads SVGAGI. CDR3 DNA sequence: TGTGCCAGCGGAACCAGGGGGCACTACGAGCAGTACTTC. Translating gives CASGTRGHYEQYF.

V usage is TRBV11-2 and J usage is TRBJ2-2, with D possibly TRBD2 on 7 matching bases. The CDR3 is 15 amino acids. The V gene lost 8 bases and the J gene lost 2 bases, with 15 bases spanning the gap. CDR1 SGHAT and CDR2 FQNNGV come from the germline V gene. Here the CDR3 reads CASRGGRGNTGELFF. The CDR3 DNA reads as TGTGCCAGCCGCGGGGGCAGGGGAAACACCGGGGAGCTGTTTTTT. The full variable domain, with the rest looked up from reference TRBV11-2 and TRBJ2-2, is EAGVAQSPRYKIIEKRQSVAFWCNPISGHATLYWYQQILGQGPKLLIQFQNNGVVDDSQLPKDRFSAERLKGVDSTLKIQPAKLEDSAVYLCASRGGRGNTGELFFGEGSRLTVL.

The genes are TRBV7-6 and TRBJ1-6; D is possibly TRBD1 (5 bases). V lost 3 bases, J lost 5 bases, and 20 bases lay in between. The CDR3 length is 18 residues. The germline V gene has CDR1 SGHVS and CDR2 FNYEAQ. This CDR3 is CASSLFSTGVGDNSPLHF. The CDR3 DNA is TGTGCCAGCAGCTTGTTTAGTACGGGGGTCGGTGATAATTCACCCCTCCACTTT.

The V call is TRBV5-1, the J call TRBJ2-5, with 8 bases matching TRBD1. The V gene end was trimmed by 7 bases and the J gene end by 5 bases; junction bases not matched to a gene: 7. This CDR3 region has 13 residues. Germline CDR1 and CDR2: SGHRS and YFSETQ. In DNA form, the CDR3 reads TGCGCCAGCGGGTGGCAGGGGGCTGAGACCCAGTACTTC. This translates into CASGWQGAETQYF.

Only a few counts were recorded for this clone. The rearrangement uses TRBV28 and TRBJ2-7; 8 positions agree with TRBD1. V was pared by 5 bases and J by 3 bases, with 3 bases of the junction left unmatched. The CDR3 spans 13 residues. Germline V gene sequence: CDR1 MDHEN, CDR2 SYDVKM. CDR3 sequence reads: CASSRTGSYEQYF. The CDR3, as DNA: TGTGCCAGCAGTCGGACAGGGAGCTACGAGCAGTACTTC.

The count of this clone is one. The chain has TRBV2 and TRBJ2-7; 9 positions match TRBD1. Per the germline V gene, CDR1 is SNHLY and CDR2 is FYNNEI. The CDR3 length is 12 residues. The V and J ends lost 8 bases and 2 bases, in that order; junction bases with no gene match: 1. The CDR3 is CASGQGTYEQYF. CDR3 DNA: TGTGCCAGCGGACAGGGGACCTACGAGCAGTACTTC.

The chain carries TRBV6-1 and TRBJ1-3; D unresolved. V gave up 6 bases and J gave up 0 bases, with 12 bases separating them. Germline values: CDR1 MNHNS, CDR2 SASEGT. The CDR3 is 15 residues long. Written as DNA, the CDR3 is TGTGCCAGCAGACCCGCGGTCAGCTCTGGAAACACCATATATTTT. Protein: CASRPAVSSGNTIYF.